One sample yielded the 3 T cell receptor beta chains listed below, sequenced in a study of blood T cell repertoires in COVID-19 (TCRdb year 2020). Receptor libraries were prepared by the immunoSEQ multiplex PCR assay. In TCRdb, the immuneACCESS table is reduced to in-frame sequences with V and J assigned. These tables do not hold every clone; where another copy was compared, an unresolved V gene accounts for under half, and the others remain unexplained. The sample profile shows about 220,000 clones; roughly 85% of them were found once. The top ten constitute 2% to 2.5% of the sample. Sequenced input: peripheral blood. The receptors were sampled from a man under 40 who had recovered from COVID-19.

This clone occurred once. The rearrangement links TRBV30 to TRBJ2-5, with D perhaps TRBD2 (7 bases). The CDR3 covers 14 residues. CDR1 is GTSNPN, CDR2 SVGIG, per germline (reference sequence). The ends were cut back, 2 bases at V and 1 base at J, with 11 bases in the middle. The CDR3 nucleotides are TGTGCCTGGAGTCGCGGGGGCTTCCAAGAGACCCAGTACTTC. Protein: CAWSRGGFQETQYF.

The chain employs TRBV6-5 and TRBJ2-2, with D hard to call. Trimming shortened V by 7 bases and J by 3 bases, and 15 bases separated the two germline ends. Germline CDR1 MNHEY, CDR2 SVGAGI. CDR3 length equals 15 residues. For the CDR3, the DNA is TGTGCCAGCAATCTGCAAATAGCAGACACCGGGGAGCTGTTTTTT. This gives the protein CASNLQIADTGELFF.

This chain links TRBV5-1 with TRBJ1-3, with 9 bases aligning to TRBD1. The CDR3 is 14 amino acids. The V segment lost 6 bases and the J segment 6 bases; nucleotides outside the gene matches: 7. In germline, CDR1 is SGHRS, CDR2 YFSETQ. For the CDR3, the DNA is TGCGCCAGCAAACTCGGGACAGGGCTAAACACCATATATTTT. This gives the protein CASKLGTGLNTIYF.